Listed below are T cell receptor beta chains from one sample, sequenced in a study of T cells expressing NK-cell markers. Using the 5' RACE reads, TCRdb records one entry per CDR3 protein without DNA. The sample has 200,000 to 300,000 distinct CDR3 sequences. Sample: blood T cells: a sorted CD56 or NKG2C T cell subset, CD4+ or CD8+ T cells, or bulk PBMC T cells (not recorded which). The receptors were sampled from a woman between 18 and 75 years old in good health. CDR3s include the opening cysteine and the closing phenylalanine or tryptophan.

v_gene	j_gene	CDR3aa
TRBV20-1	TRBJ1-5	CSARDQGQGLINQPQHF
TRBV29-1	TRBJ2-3	CSVVSGQITDTQYF
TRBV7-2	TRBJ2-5	CASRYSGGETQYF
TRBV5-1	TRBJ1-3	CATSPSFSGNTIYF
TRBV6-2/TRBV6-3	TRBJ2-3	CASTDTLGLAGGTDTQYF
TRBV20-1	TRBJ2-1	CSARVPRASSYNEQFF
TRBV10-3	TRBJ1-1	CAISESLVQQVGAFF
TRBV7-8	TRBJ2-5	CASSLRNFPSQETQYF
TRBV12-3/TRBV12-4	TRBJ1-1	CASIGTGRVAFF
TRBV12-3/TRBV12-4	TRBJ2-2	CASRYRGSSTGELFF
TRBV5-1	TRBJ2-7	CASSLGGGAVFDEQYF
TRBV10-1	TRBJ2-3	CASTGTSDTQYF
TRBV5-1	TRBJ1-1	CASSFRAVNTEAFF
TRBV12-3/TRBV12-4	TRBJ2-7	CASSLRSLTVYEQYF
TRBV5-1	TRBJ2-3	CASSLEQGIDTQYF
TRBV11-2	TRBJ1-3	CASSQPSGGSGNTIYF
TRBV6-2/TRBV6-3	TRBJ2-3	CASSQGTFTDTQYF
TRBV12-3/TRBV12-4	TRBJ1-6	CASRRDRPGPLHF
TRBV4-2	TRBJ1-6	CASSQSGQGTPLHF
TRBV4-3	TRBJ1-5	CASSQDPLTDQPQHF
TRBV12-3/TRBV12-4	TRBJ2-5	CASSSNPWTTQYF
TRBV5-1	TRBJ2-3	CASSLSGTEYF
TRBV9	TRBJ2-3	CASSPPGGTGTDTQYF
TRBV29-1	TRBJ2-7	CSVVHDNSYEQYF
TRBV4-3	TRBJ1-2	CASSQGLGGSGYTF
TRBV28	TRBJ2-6	CASTPPGISGANVLTF
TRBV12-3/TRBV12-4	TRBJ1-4	CASSLAGSQGEKLFF
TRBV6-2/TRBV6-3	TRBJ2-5	CASTPTPGGTSGRETQYF
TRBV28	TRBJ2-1	CASSLLGGGYNEQFF
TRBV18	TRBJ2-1	CASSFGLVGNEQFF
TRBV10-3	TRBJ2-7	CAISGGDRGNEQYF
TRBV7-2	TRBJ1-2	CASSFDAHYGYTF
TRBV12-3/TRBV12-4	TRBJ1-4	CASSLEQGVEKLFF
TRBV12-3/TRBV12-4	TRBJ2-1	CASRPQASGGIGEQFF
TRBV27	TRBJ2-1	CASSTTGDWSYNEQFF
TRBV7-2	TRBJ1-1	CASSLGTGRYTEAFF
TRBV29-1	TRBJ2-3	CSVEGNRSTDTQYF
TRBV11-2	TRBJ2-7	CASSLAHGTEPYEQYF
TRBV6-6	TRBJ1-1	CASSGQKNTEAFF
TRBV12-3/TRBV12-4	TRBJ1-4	CASSFRDATNEKLFF
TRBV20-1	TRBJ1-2	CSALAAGGAYGYTF
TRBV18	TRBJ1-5	CASSLTGDNQPQHF
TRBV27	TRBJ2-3	CASGKGFSTDTQYF
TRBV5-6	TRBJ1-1	CASSLPATEAFF
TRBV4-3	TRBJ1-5	CASSQDSYSKPQHF
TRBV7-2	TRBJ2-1	CASSSRGRRTDNEQFF
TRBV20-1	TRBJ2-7	CSAYTGTGGSYEQYF
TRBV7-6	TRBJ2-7	CASSSLSRDTKYEQYF
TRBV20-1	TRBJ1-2	CSATGTVGFNYGYTF
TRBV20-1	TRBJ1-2	CSASTGGDGYTF
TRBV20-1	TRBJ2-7	CSARDREGLAEQYF
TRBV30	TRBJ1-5	CAWALAANQPQHF
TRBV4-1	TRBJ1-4	CASSQEGRRTYEKLFF
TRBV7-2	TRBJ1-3	CASSPRDRGRDTIYF
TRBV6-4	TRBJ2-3	CASSRGLPGDTQYF
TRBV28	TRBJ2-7	CASRPTVPYEQYF
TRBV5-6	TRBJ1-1	CASSLRTGLGAFF
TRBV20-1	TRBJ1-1	CSASPGIEAFF
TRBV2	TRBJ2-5	CASRGGSREMRTQYF